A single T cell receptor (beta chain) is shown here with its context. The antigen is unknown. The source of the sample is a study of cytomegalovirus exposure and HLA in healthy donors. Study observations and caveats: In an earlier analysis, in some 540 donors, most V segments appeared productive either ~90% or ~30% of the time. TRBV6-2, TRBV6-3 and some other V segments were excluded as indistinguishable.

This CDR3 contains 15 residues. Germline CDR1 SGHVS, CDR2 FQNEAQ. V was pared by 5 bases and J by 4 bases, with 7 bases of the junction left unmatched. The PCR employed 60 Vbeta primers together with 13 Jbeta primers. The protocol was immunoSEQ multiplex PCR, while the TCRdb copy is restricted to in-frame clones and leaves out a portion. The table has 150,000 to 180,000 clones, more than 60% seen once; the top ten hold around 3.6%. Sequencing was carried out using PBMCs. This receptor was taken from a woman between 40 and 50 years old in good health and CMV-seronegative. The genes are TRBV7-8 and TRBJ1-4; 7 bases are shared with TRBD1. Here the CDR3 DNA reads TGTGCCAGCAGCCCCCCGACAGGGCTTAATGAAAAACTGTTTTTT. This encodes CASSPPTGLNEKLFF.